Below are 14 T cell receptor beta chains sequenced from a single sample in a study of cytomegalovirus exposure and HLA in healthy donors. PCR involved 60 Vbeta and 13 Jbeta primers. Some clones are missing from TCRdb's copy, which holds only in-frame ones; the method was immunoSEQ multiplex PCR. The top ten hold approximately 2% of the sample, which has roughly 260,000 clones, 84% seen once. The sequencing input was PBMCs. These receptor sequences come from a woman aged 35 to 49 in good health and CMV-seropositive.

Here the CDR3 reads CASTPWEGMNTEAFF. CDR3 bases: TGTGCCAGCACCCCTTGGGAGGGGATGAACACTGAAGCTTTCTTT. The chain couples TRBV6-5 to TRBJ1-1; perhaps TRBD1 as D (5 bases). Trimming pared 7 bases from V and 0 bases from J, leaving 15 bases between. CDR3 length: 15 residues. The germline V gene has CDR1 MNHEY and CDR2 SVGAGI.

The gene calls are TRBV5-1 and TRBJ2-7; 7 bases line up with TRBD1. The V segment lost 0 bases and the J segment 2 bases; nucleotides outside the gene matches: 11. Germline-derived CDR1 and CDR2 are SGHRS and YFSETQ. The CDR3 totals 17 residues. The CDR3 DNA follows: TGCGCCAGCAGCTTGGACAGGGGCTTCTCTACTACCTACGAGCAGTACTTC. Translated: CASSLDRGFSTTYEQYF. The whole variable domain, remainder taken from reference TRBV5-1 and TRBJ2-7, is KAGVTQTPRYLIKTRGQQVTLSCSPISGHRSVSWYQQTPGQGLQFLFEYFSETQRNKGNFPGRFSGRQFSNSRSEMNVSTLELGDSALYLCASSLDRGFSTTYEQYFGPGTRLTVT.

The CDR3 spells CASSPDSGGSSYEQYF. CDR3 DNA sequence: TGTGCCAGCAGTCCCGATAGCGGGGGAAGCTCCTACGAGCAGTACTTC. The rearrangement links TRBV5-4 to TRBJ2-7, with 9 bases matching TRBD2. The germline V gene has CDR1 SGHNT and CDR2 YYREEE (reference sequence). This CDR3 is 16 amino acids long. V lost 5 bases, J lost 0 bases, and 9 bases stayed unmatched. Based on the CDR3 plus reference TRBV5-4 and TRBJ2-7, the full variable domain is ETGVTQSPTHLIKTRGQQVTLRCSSQSGHNTVSWYQQALGQGPQFIFQYYREEENGRGNFPPRFSGLQFPNYSSELNVNALELDDSALYLCASSPDSGGSSYEQYFGPGTRLTVT.

This sequence joins TRBV28 and TRBJ1-5; D is perhaps TRBD1 (5 bases). Germline V gene lookup returns CDR1 MDHEN and CDR2 SYDVKM. V was trimmed by 6 bases and J by 11 bases, leaving 17 bases between them. The CDR3 runs 13 residues. In nucleotides, the CDR3 is TGTGCCAGCAGCCAGGGCTCCTTAACGACCCAGCATTTT. Residues: CASSQGSLTTQHF. The full variable domain, rest sourced from reference TRBV28 and TRBJ1-5, is DVKVTQSSRYLVKRTGEKVFLECVQDMDHENMFWYRQDPGLGLRLIYFSYDVKMKEKGDIPEGYSVSREKKERFSLILESASTNQTSMYLCASSQGSLTTQHFGDGTRLSIL.

J is TRBJ2-7 and V is TRBV28, with TRBD2 as a possible D gene (6 bases). Trimming removed 3 bases from V and 0 bases from J, with 12 bases in between. The CDR3 has 15 amino acids. The germline V gene encodes CDR1 MDHEN and CDR2 SYDVKM. The CDR3 coding sequence is TGTGCCAGCAGTTTTCTAGCGAAAAGCTCCTACGAGCAGTACTTC. This translates into CASSFLAKSSYEQYF.

The rearrangement joins TRBV5-4 to TRBJ2-5; D is ambiguous. Germline V gene sequence: CDR1 SGHNT, CDR2 YYREEE (reference sequence). This CDR3 is built from 14 residues. Trimming pared 4 bases from V and 1 base from J, leaving 11 bases between. The CDR3 loop reads CASSTNPSQETQYF. In nucleotides, the CDR3 is TGTGCCAGCAGCACGAACCCCAGCCAAGAGACCCAGTACTTC. The variable domain in full, completed from reference TRBV5-4 and TRBJ2-5, reads ETGVTQSPTHLIKTRGQQVTLRCSSQSGHNTVSWYQQALGQGPQFIFQYYREEENGRGNFPPRFSGLQFPNYSSELNVNALELDDSALYLCASSTNPSQETQYFGPGTRLLVL.

The chain links TRBV18 to TRBJ2-7; 11 nucleotides line up with TRBD2. Germline CDR1 reads KGHSH; CDR2 reads LQKENI. This CDR3 spans 17 amino acids. After removal of 1 base from V and 1 base from J, the junction contained 6 bases not matched to a gene. CDR3 in DNA: TGTGCCAGCTCACCACTGTTTCTAGCGGGAGGTTCCTACGAGCAGTACTTC. It encodes CASSPLFLAGGSYEQYF. Filled out from reference TRBV18 and TRBJ2-7, the complete variable domain reads NAGVMQNPRHLVRRRGQEARLRCSPMKGHSHVYWYRQLPEEGLKFMVYLQKENIIDESGMPKERFSAEFPKEGPSILRIQQVVRGDSAAYFCASSPLFLAGGSYEQYFGPGTRLTVT.

The chain joins TRBV9 to TRBJ1-1, with 9 bases identical to TRBD1. The germline V gene encodes CDR1 SGDLS and CDR2 YYNGEE. V shed 1 base, J shed 1 base, and the junction held 11 bases outside the gene matches. The CDR3 loop spans 18 amino acids. The CDR3 protein is CASSVTTYPGQGNTEAFF. In nucleotides, the CDR3 is TGTGCCAGCAGCGTAACAACCTATCCGGGACAGGGGAACACTGAAGCTTTCTTT.

Turning to this clone: Mismatch with germline at one junction end may stem from a read error. The rearrangement uses TRBV7-9 and TRBJ1-4; TRBD1 agrees at 9 bases. CDR1 and CDR2 from the germline V gene are SEHNR and FQNEAQ (reference sequence). The CDR3 spans 14 residues. The CDR3 here is CSSSRTGDNEKLFF. CDR3 sequence (DNA): TGTTCCAGCAGCCGGACAGGGGACAATGAAAAACTGTTTTTT.

The J gene is TRBJ2-5, the V gene TRBV28; D might be TRBD2 (7 bases). The length of the CDR3 is 13 residues. Trimming shortened V by 7 bases and J by 5 bases, and 14 bases separated the two germline ends. CDR1 is MDHEN, CDR2 SYDVKM, per germline. The CDR3 sequence is CASKQQGGETQYF. The CDR3 DNA follows: TGTGCCAGCAAGCAACAGGGAGGGGAGACCCAGTACTTC.

V is TRBV5-1 and J is TRBJ2-5; D not certain. The CDR3 extends over 15 amino acids. Germline V gene lookup returns CDR1 SGHRS and CDR2 YFSETQ. V was cut by 0 bases and J by 10 bases, with 19 bases left in between. The CDR3 loop is CASSLGNLDRSGQYF. CDR3 DNA sequence: TGCGCCAGCAGCTTGGGGAATCTAGACCGATCTGGCCAGTACTTC.

V and J are TRBV6-1 and TRBJ2-4; TRBD2 matches at 7 bases. This CDR3 has 15 amino acids. Germline trimming cut 6 bases from V and 6 bases from J; bases unmatched to any gene: 11. Germline V gene lookup returns CDR1 MNHNS and CDR2 SASEGT. The CDR3 bases are TGTGCCAGCAGCGCTAGCGGAGGACGTGGAAACATTCAGTACTTC. Protein sequence: CASSASGGRGNIQYF.

In the case of this clone: This CDR3 is also generated by other DNA sequences in the sample. The chain uses TRBV25-1 and TRBJ1-3, with D hard to call. Germline V gene data show CDR1 as MGHDK and CDR2 as SYGVNS. CDR3 length: 15 residues. V lost 4 bases, J lost 4 bases, and 14 bases lay in between. This CDR3 reads CASSATWASGNTIYF. CDR3 nucleotide sequence: TGTGCCAGCAGTGCTACTTGGGCGTCGGGAAACACCATATATTTT.

The chain carries TRBV18 and TRBJ2-1; 13 bases map to TRBD2. V trimming: 1 base; J trimming: 10 bases; junction bases outside the gene matches: 4. The CDR3 loop spans 15 amino acids. Germline V gives CDR1 KGHSH, CDR2 LQKENI. The CDR3 is CASSPRLAGGEEQFF. The CDR3 bases are TGTGCCAGCTCACCACGACTAGCGGGAGGCGAGGAGCAGTTCTTC.